This T cell receptor beta chain was captured in a study of T-cell reconstitution after alpha-beta-depleted transplantation in children. Looked up from germline, CDR1 is SQVTM and CDR2 is ANQGSEA. V gave up 6 bases and J gave up 0 bases, with 15 bases separating them. This CDR3 has 14 amino acids. This clonotype was counted ten times or more. TCRbeta library preparation incorporated unique molecular identifiers. MiXCR, applied by TCRdb to the PCR reads, yields one record per CDR3 protein. This table has around 100,000 distinct CDR3 sequences, roughly 7.6% appearing once. The specimen comprised PBMCs, sampled before TCRalphabeta/CD19-depleted stem cell transplant. The chain has TRBV29-1 and TRBJ2-7; the D gene could be TRBD1 or TRBD2 (5 bases each). The TCR originated in a boy aged 2 to 10 with acute lymphoblastic leukemia, due to receive a stem cell transplant. The CDR3 protein is CSVRDGVGSYEQYF. The CDR3 bases are TGCAGCGTCCGGGACGGTGTCGGCTCCTACGAGCAGTACTTC.